This TCR beta chain stems from a study of cytomegalovirus exposure and HLA in healthy donors. V lost 7 bases and J lost 10; bases outside the gene matches: 11. The germline CDR1 and CDR2 sequences are MDHEN and SYDVKM. The CDR3 sequence is 14 residues long. Primers for the PCR totalled 60 Vbeta and 13 Jbeta. Profiling relied on immunoSEQ multiplex PCR, and the TCRdb table lists in-frame clones only, not all of them. Of roughly 150,000 clones in the sample, 80% are singletons; the top ten hold about 9.1%. General observations from the study: CMV antigen specificity of three CMV-associated chains was confirmed in vitro.

Notes on this clone: Antigen specificity is unknown.

The sample was PBMCs. This TCR was recovered from a man between 18 and 29 years old in good health and CMV-seropositive. This sequence joins TRBV28 and TRBJ1-4; 8 positions agree with TRBD1. The CDR3 DNA is TGTGCCAGCACCTCCACCGGGACAGGTGGAAAACTGTTTTTT. It yields the protein CASTSTGTGGKLFF. Full variable domain (remainder filled in from reference TRBV28 and TRBJ1-4): DVKVTQSSRYLVKRTGEKVFLECVQDMDHENMFWYRQDPGLGLRLIYFSYDVKMKEKGDIPEGYSVSREKKERFSLILESASTNQTSMYLCASTSTGTGGKLFFGSGTQLSVL.